The 5 T cell receptor beta chains in this list originate from one sample, sequenced in a study of human T cells and chemical hapten exposure. TCRdb processed the RACE reads anew with MiXCR; each CDR3 protein has one entry. This table has roughly 100,000 distinct CDR3 sequences, 9% to 15% appearing once. The time point here: pre-sensitization, week 0. Treatment of the sample: therapeutic diphenylcyclopropenone sensitization with weekly scalp DPC. Sequences were derived from whole blood, sampled in connection with sensitization to the hapten diphenylcyclopropenone (DPC). The receptors shown here come from a woman aged 45-59 years with alopecia areata. Some clones in this sample may be carry-over from other donors' samples.

The genes are TRBV12-3 or TRBV12-4 and TRBJ2-1, with D possibly TRBD1 on 6 matching bases. This CDR3 is 12 amino acids long. V dropped 4 bases and J dropped 9 bases, with 10 bases sitting between them. The CDR3 here is CASSSGVGEQFF. CDR3 in DNA: TGTGCCAGCAGTTCAGGGGTAGGTGAGCAGTTCTTC.

At least ten counts were recorded for this clonotype. This chain joins TRBV6-6 and TRBJ1-6, with D possibly TRBD1 on 6 matching bases. There are 17 residues in the CDR3. V was trimmed by 7 bases and J by 0 bases, leaving 16 bases between them. Germline V lookup: CDR1 MNHNY, CDR2 SVGAGI (reference sequence). The CDR3 DNA follows: TGTGCCAGCACCACTATCCAGGGGAGCTCCTATAATTCACCCCTCCACTTT. This codes for CASTTIQGSSYNSPLHF.

This clonotype was recorded a few times. The rearrangement uses TRBV5-1 and TRBJ1-6; D is unclear. Germline CDR1 reads SGHRS; CDR2 reads YFSETQ. Trimming left V 0 bases short and J 9 bases short, with 10 bases between. The CDR3 loop spans 14 amino acids. In DNA, the CDR3 is TGCGCCAGCAGCTTGGACAATGGAGCTTCACCCCTCCACTTT. This sequence encodes CASSLDNGASPLHF.

This clonotype has more than one count but fewer than ten. The CDR3 DNA is TGTGCCAGCAGCCCAAGGGGCCGACGTGGCTACACCTTC. Residues: CASSPRGRRGYTF. The V gene is TRBV28, the J gene TRBJ1-2, with D possibly matching TRBD1 (5 bases). Germline assignment: CDR1 MDHEN and CDR2 SYDVKM. This CDR3 has 13 residues. V was pared by 6 bases and J by 7 bases, with 15 bases between.

J is TRBJ1-1 and V is TRBV20-1, with D possibly matching TRBD1 (6 bases). Germline CDR1 and CDR2: DFQATT and SNEGSKA (reference sequence). V lost 2 bases, J lost 0 bases, and 10 bases lay in between. This CDR3 region has 14 residues. CDR3 in amino acids: CSARRGALNTEAFF. For the CDR3, the DNA is TGCAGTGCTAGACGGGGGGCCCTGAACACTGAAGCTTTCTTT.